The entry below describes one TCR beta chain. Its antigen is as yet unknown. This CDR3 spans 15 amino acids. After removal of 8 bases from V and 5 bases from J, the junction contained 13 bases not matched to a gene. Germline CDR1 LNHDA, CDR2 SQIVND (reference sequence). Every bit of the isolated RNA underwent reverse transcription, so sequencing read expressed TCRB transcripts. Data came from immunoSEQ multiplex PCR; TCRdb stores just in-frame clones and leaves some out. The repertoire holds about 700,000 clones, about an eighth seen once, with around 0.022% in the top ten. This record belongs to a study of beta chain features in type 1 diabetes. Study-level results: Shortening that was moderate but significant affected the TCRB CDR3s of Type 1 diabetes patients in all four CD4+ subsets.

The sequence was obtained from a young man with type 1 diabetes. The sequenced material came from naive CD4+ T cells from blood. This sequence joins TRBV19 and TRBJ1-2; TRBD1 agrees at 8 bases. CDR3: CASRTQGASDYGYTF. As DNA, the CDR3 is TGTGCCAGTCGGACGCAGGGGGCGTCGGATTATGGCTACACCTTC.